This entry describes one T cell receptor (beta chain). Its specificity is not known. This sample is part of a study of T-cell reconstitution after alpha-beta-depleted transplantation in children. The CDR3 sequence is 16 residues long. The germline V gene encodes CDR1 MNHEY and CDR2 SVGAGI. The V end lost 2 bases, the J end lost 1 base, and 14 bases lay between the germline ends. Points from the study as a whole: T-cell counts and diversity at one year following transplant were attributed mainly to newly produced T cells.

Preparation of the TCRbeta library used unique molecular identifiers. TCRdb re-derived calls from the PCR reads in MiXCR, one entry per CDR3 protein. The sample has fewer than 750,000 distinct CDR3 sequences, roughly 27% seen once. The sequence was collected from a boy under two years old with Wiskott-Aldrich syndrome, due to receive a stem cell transplant. Source: PBMCs, taken before TCRalphabeta/CD19-depleted stem cell transplant. The gene calls are TRBV6-5 and TRBJ1-1, with a tentative D call TRBD1 (5 bases). CDR3 nucleotides: TGTGCCAGCAGTTACCGTGTGGGGGAGGGGAACACTGAAGCTTTCTTT. This gives the protein CASSYRVGEGNTEAFF.